Presented here are 26 T cell receptor beta chains from one specimen sequenced in a study of long-term antiretroviral therapy in people with HIV. Run at survey level, the immunoSEQ assay was version v3.0. Repertoires were generated with immunoSEQ multiplex PCR, while TCRdb's copy carries only in-frame clones and drops some. The repertoire holds over 25,000 clones, with around 96% as singletons. This specimen consisted of unsorted PBMCs, obtained approximately 6.6 years after starting antiretroviral therapy. These TCRs come from a man aged 25 to 45 with HIV.

V usage is TRBV7-2 and J usage is TRBJ1-1, with D possibly TRBD1 on 6 matching bases. Germline V gives CDR1 SGHTA, CDR2 FQGNSA. There are 15 residues in the CDR3. With 3 bases removed from V and 0 bases from J, the gap between germline ends came to 11 bases. The CDR3 is CASSFWGRVNTEAFF. CDR3 DNA: TGTGCCAGCAGCTTCTGGGGGCGGGTGAACACTGAAGCTTTCTTT.

The DNA of the CDR3 is TGTGCCAGCAGCTTTGGGGCTGGGGGGTTGGACACTGAAGCTTTCTTT. Its protein is CASSFGAGGLDTEAFF. The J gene is TRBJ1-1, the V gene TRBV7-9, with a tentative D call TRBD1 (5 bases). This CDR3 contains 16 residues. Trimming stripped 3 bases from V and 3 bases from J, with 17 bases between. Germline CDR1 SEHNR, CDR2 FQNEAQ (reference sequence).

The chain joins TRBV7-9 to TRBJ2-1, with D uncertain. CDR3 length equals 14 residues. Germline CDR1 reads SEHNR; CDR2 reads FQNEAQ (reference sequence). V lost 0 bases, J lost 5 bases, and 8 bases lay in between. The CDR3 region is CASSLAGSHNEQFF. Here the CDR3 DNA reads TGTGCCAGCAGCTTAGCTGGCAGTCACAATGAGCAGTTCTTC.

The chain combines TRBV6-5 with TRBJ2-5; D perhaps matches TRBD2 (5 bases). The V gene's germline CDR1 is MNHEY and CDR2 SVGAGI. Trimming removed 5 bases from V and 5 bases from J, with 6 bases in between. The CDR3 covers 11 residues. The CDR3 is CASSRGETQYF. In DNA form, the CDR3 reads TGTGCCAGCAGTCGAGGGGAGACCCAGTACTTC.

The chain recombines TRBV4-3 with TRBJ2-7, with 7 nucleotides matching TRBD2. The V gene end was trimmed by 1 base and the J gene end by 2 bases; junction bases not matched to a gene: 8. Germline lookup yields CDR1 LGHNA and CDR2 YSLEER. The CDR3 totals 16 residues. CDR3 sequence (DNA): TGCGCCAGCAGCCAAGGCTCTAGCGGCAATACCTACGAGCAGTACTTC. Its translation is CASSQGSSGNTYEQYF.

The chain recombines TRBV2 with TRBJ2-1, with 10 positions matching TRBD2. The trim removed 7 bases at V and 9 bases at J, leaving 9 bases unmatched. The CDR3 has 14 amino acids. The germline CDR1 and CDR2 sequences are SNHLY and FYNNEI. The DNA of the CDR3 is TGTGCCAGCAAAACGGCTAGCGGGAGTGGTGAGCAGTTCTTC. Its protein is CASKTASGSGEQFF.

The chain employs TRBV18 and TRBJ1-3; D may be TRBD1 (6 bases). The CDR3 has 14 amino acids. V was shortened by 6 bases and J by 0 bases, with 9 bases between the two germline ends. The germline CDR1 and CDR2 sequences are KGHSH and LQKENI. The DNA of the CDR3 is TGTGCCAGCTCCATAGGGGGCTCTGGAAACACCATATATTTT. This codes for CASSIGGSGNTIYF.

CDR3 loop: CASSAWGDTGELFF. The CDR3 nucleotides are TGTGCCAGCAGCGCATGGGGGGACACCGGGGAGCTGTTTTTT. V is TRBV7-2 and J is TRBJ2-2; maybe TRBD2 (6 bases). V was clipped by 5 bases and J by 3 bases, with 10 bases between them. Looked up from germline, CDR1 is SGHTA and CDR2 is FQGNSA. CDR3 length: 14 amino acids.

V usage is TRBV4-3 and J usage is TRBJ2-1; D gene unclear. Looked up from germline, CDR1 is LGHNA and CDR2 is YSLEER. The V and J ends lost 0 bases and 1 base respectively, with 4 bases between them. The CDR3 is made up of 14 amino acids. CDR3 sequence: CASSQDNSYNEQFF. The CDR3 nucleotides are TGCGCCAGCAGCCAAGACAATTCCTACAATGAGCAGTTCTTC.

The chain combines TRBV2 with TRBJ2-7; D possibly matches TRBD1 or TRBD2 (6 bases each). The length of the CDR3 is 14 residues. Germline V lookup: CDR1 SNHLY, CDR2 FYNNEI. Trimming shortened V by 6 bases and J by 0 bases, and 12 bases separated the two germline ends. The CDR3 loop reads CASSTSRGSYEQYF. The DNA for the CDR3 is TGTGCCAGCAGCACTAGCAGGGGCTCCTACGAGCAGTACTTC. Variable domain in full (rest from reference TRBV2 and TRBJ2-7): EPEVTQTPSHQVTQMGQEVILRCVPISNHLYFYWYRQILGQKVEFLVSFYNNEISEKSEIFDDQFSVERPDGSNFTLKIRSTKLEDSAMYFCASSTSRGSYEQYFGPGTRLTVT.

V gene TRBV27 combines with J gene TRBJ1-2; D perhaps matches TRBD1 (5 bases). Trimming took off 0 bases at V and 4 bases at J, with 21 bases between the two ends. The CDR3 consists of 18 residues. Germline lookup yields CDR1 MNHEY and CDR2 SMNVEV (reference sequence). The CDR3 DNA reads as TGTGCCAGCAGTTTATCGATGAGCGGGGAGGGGATTTCCTATGGCTACACCTTC. This codes for CASSLSMSGEGISYGYTF.

The chain recombines TRBV4-3 with TRBJ1-2; TRBD1 might be the D (6 bases). The CDR3 sequence is 14 residues long. Germline lookup yields CDR1 LGHNA and CDR2 YSLEER. Trimming shortened V by 0 bases and J by 8 bases, and 13 bases separated the two germline ends. The CDR3 sequence: CASSQDLGARGYTF. The DNA of the CDR3 is TGCGCCAGCAGCCAAGATTTGGGGGCTCGGGGCTACACCTTC.

The chain uses TRBV5-6 and TRBJ1-2; D not resolved. The CDR3 extends over 12 amino acids. V was cut by 2 bases and J by 1 base, with 3 bases left in between. CDR1 SGHDT and CDR2 YYEEEE come from the germline V gene. The CDR3 DNA sequence: TGTGCCAGCAGCTTCAATAACTATGGCTACACCTTC. Translating gives CASSFNNYGYTF.

Points on this clone: Mismatch with germline at one junction end may stem from a read error. V usage is TRBV18 and J usage is TRBJ2-7; D not resolved. Germline V lookup: CDR1 KGHSH, CDR2 LQKENI. CDR3 length: 9 residues. The DNA for the CDR3 is TGTGCCAGCTCACCACCGGTTTTCTTC. Translating it yields CASSPPVFF.

This chain connects TRBV2 to TRBJ2-3; 7 nucleotides agree with TRBD1. Germline V gene lookup returns CDR1 SNHLY and CDR2 FYNNEI. This CDR3 is built from 13 residues. The V gene end was trimmed by 6 bases and the J gene end by 1 base; junction bases not matched to a gene: 1. CDR3: CASRGGGTDTQYF. The CDR3 DNA sequence: TGTGCCAGCAGAGGGGGCGGCACAGATACGCAGTATTTT.

The chain couples TRBV11-2 to TRBJ1-5; TRBD1 might be the D (5 bases). V gave up 1 base and J gave up 7 bases, with 8 bases separating them. Germline loops: CDR1 SGHAT, CDR2 FQNNGV. CDR3 length equals 13 residues. The CDR3 DNA is TGTGCCAGCAGCTTAGCAGGGAACCAGCCCCAGCATTTT. As protein: CASSLAGNQPQHF.

This chain joins TRBV6-1 and TRBJ2-6; D call uncertain. Germline V gene data show CDR1 as MNHNS and CDR2 as SASEGT. Trimming stripped 1 base from V and 0 bases from J, with 4 bases between. This CDR3 has 15 amino acids. The CDR3 nucleotides are TGTGCCAGCAGTGAAGGAAGCTCTGGGGCCAACGTCCTGACTTTC. It is translated as CASSEGSSGANVLTF.

The rearrangement links TRBV5-6 to TRBJ1-5, with D possibly being TRBD1 (5 bases). Per the germline V gene, CDR1 is SGHDT and CDR2 is YYEEEE. The CDR3 covers 14 residues. V was clipped by 2 bases and J by 4 bases, with 10 bases between them. The CDR3 coding sequence is TGTGCCAGCAGCTTCGCGGGGCTTAATCAGCCCCAGCATTTT. This translates into CASSFAGLNQPQHF.

The chain employs TRBV6-1 and TRBJ1-5; no definite D call. V was clipped by 6 bases and J by 3 bases, with 12 bases between them. The CDR3 has 14 residues. Germline V gene sequence: CDR1 MNHNS, CDR2 SASEGT. CDR3 sequence reads: CASSLNLLNQPQHF. The CDR3 DNA sequence: TGTGCCAGCAGCCTGAATCTTCTCAATCAGCCCCAGCATTTT.

V is TRBV18 and J is TRBJ2-1; 8 nucleotides agree with TRBD2. Trimming took 5 bases from V and 0 from J; bases not matched to a gene: 6. This CDR3 region has 16 residues. CDR1 and CDR2 from the germline V gene are KGHSH and LQKENI. CDR3 DNA: TGTGCCAGCTCAAGGACTAGCCTAAGCTCCTACAATGAGCAGTTCTTC. Translation gives CASSRTSLSSYNEQFF. The entire variable domain, with the rest obtained from reference TRBV18 and TRBJ2-1, is as follows: NAGVMQNPRHLVRRRGQEARLRCSPMKGHSHVYWYRQLPEEGLKFMVYLQKENIIDESGMPKERFSAEFPKEGPSILRIQQVVRGDSAAYFCASSRTSLSSYNEQFFGPGTRLTVL.

The chain uses TRBV5-6 and TRBJ1-1; D gene ambiguous. This CDR3 contains 16 residues. V lost 0 bases, J lost 4 bases, and 16 bases lay in between. The germline V gene encodes CDR1 SGHDT and CDR2 YYEEEE. The CDR3 nucleotides read TGTGCCAGCAGCTTGGACGTACAGACGGCATCCACTGAAGCTTTCTTT. Translation: CASSLDVQTASTEAFF. The full variable domain, with the rest looked up from reference TRBV5-6 and TRBJ1-1, is DAGVTQSPTHLIKTRGQQVTLRCSPKSGHDTVSWYQQALGQGPQFIFQYYEEEERQRGNFPDRFSGHQFPNYSSELNVNALLLGDSALYLCASSLDVQTASTEAFFGQGTRLTVV.

The chain couples TRBV7-5 to TRBJ2-1; TRBD1, as called in the table, went unchecked against the DNA. TRBV7-5 is a documented pseudogene. CDR3 length: 16 amino acids. CDR3 coding DNA: TGTGCCAGAAGCTTAGCGTCGTTATACAGGGTTAATGAGCAGTTCTTC. Protein: CARSLASLYRVNEQFF.

V is TRBV7-6 and J is TRBJ2-5, with TRBD1 matching over 8 bases. Trimming cost V 6 bases and J 1 base; bases outside gene matches: 7. The V gene's germline CDR1 is SGHVS and CDR2 FNYEAQ. The CDR3 totals 15 residues. The CDR3 region is CASRIWTGSQETQYF. CDR3 nucleotides: TGTGCCAGCAGGATTTGGACAGGGAGCCAAGAGACCCAGTACTTC.

CDR3 in amino acids: CASSLPPRDNAYF. CDR3 DNA sequence: TGTGCCAGCAGCTTGCCACCCCGGGACAACGCATATTTT. The rearrangement links TRBV7-9 to TRBJ1-3; D is perhaps TRBD1 (6 bases). From germline, CDR1 is SEHNR and CDR2 FQNEAQ (reference sequence). The CDR3 extends over 13 amino acids. Trimming took off 3 bases at V and 15 bases at J, with 18 bases between the two ends.

V gene TRBV6-6 combines with J gene TRBJ2-3; TRBD2 aligns across 9 bases. CDR3 length: 16 residues. Germline V gene data show CDR1 as MNHNY and CDR2 as SVGAGI (reference sequence). V was pared by 4 bases and J by 2 bases, with 7 bases of the junction left unmatched. The CDR3 reads CASSSPQREATDTQYF. CDR3 DNA: TGTGCCAGCAGTTCGCCCCAGCGGGAGGCCACAGATACGCAGTATTTT.

The CDR3 bases are TGTGCCAGCATCCTGACTGGCCGATCCATCAATGAGCAGTTCTTC. Translating it yields CASILTGRSINEQFF. This chain joins TRBV6-1 and TRBJ2-1; no clear D gene. The CDR3 consists of 15 residues. Trimming removed 7 bases at V and 6 bases at J, with 19 bases between. Germline CDR1 is MNHNS and CDR2 is SASEGT.